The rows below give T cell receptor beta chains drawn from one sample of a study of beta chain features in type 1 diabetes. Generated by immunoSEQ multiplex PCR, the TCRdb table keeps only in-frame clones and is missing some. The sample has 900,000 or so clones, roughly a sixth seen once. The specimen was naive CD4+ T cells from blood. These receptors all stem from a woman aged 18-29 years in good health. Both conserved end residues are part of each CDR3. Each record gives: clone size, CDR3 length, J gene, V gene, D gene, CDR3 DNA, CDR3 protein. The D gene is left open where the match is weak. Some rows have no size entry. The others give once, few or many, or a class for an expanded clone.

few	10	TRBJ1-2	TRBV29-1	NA	TGCAGCGCTTTGACGGGTGGCTACACCTTC	CSALTGGYTF
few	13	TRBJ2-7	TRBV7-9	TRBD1	TGTGCCAGCAGCTTAGACGGGACAGATGAGCAGTACTTC	CASSLDGTDEQYF
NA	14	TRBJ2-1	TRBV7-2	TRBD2	TGTGCCAGCAGCTTAGCGGGAGGGATCGATGAGCAGTTCTTC	CASSLAGGIDEQFF
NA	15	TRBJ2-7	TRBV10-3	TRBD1	TGTGCCATCAGTGATTCACGGACAGGGGCCCACGAGCAGTACTTC	CAISDSRTGAHEQYF
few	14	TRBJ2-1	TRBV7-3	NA	TGTGCCAGCAGCTTAACGGGATCCTACAATGAGCAGTTCTTC	CASSLTGSYNEQFF
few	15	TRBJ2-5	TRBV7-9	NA	TGTGCCAGCAGCCTAGTACCCTCCGGGACGGAGACCCAGTACTTC	CASSLVPSGTETQYF
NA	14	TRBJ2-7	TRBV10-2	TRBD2	TGCGCCAGCAGCCCGGGACTAGATATTGGTGAGCAGTACTTC	CASSPGLDIGEQYF
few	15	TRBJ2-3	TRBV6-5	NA	TGTGCCAGCAGTTACGAGCTGGGTGGCACAGATACGCAGTATTTT	CASSYELGGTDTQYF
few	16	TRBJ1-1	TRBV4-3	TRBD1	TGCGCCAGCAGCCAAGCCGGGGGACAGACCAACACTGAAGCTTTCTTT	CASSQAGGQTNTEAFF
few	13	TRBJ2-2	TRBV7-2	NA	TGTGCCAGCAGACCACAGGGAGTTGGGGAGCTGTTTTTT	CASRPQGVGELFF
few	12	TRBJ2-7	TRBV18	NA	TGTGCCAGCTCACCCCTGGGCTACGAGCAGTACTTC	CASSPLGYEQYF
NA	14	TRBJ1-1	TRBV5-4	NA	TGTGCCAGCAGCTTGAGGGGCGTGAACACTGAAGCTTTCTTT	CASSLRGVNTEAFF
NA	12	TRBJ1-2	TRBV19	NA	TGTGCCAGTAGTTCCGGGGGCTATGGCTACACCTTC	CASSSGGYGYTF
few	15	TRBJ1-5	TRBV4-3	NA	TGCGCCAGCAGCCAAAAAGCGGGGAGCAATCAGCCCCAGCATTTT	CASSQKAGSNQPQHF
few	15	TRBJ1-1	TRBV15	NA	TGTGCCACCAGCAGAGATCCCACTACCGTCACTGAAGCTTTCTTT	CATSRDPTTVTEAFF
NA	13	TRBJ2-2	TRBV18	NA	TGTGCCAGCACTACCGTCGCCGCCGGGGAGCTGTTTTTT	CASTTVAAGELFF
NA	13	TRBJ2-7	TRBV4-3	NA	TGCGCCAGCAGGCAGGGGGGCCCCTACGAGCAGTACTTC	CASRQGGPYEQYF
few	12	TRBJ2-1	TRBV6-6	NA	TGTGCCAGCACGTCGGGAATGGGCGAGCAGTTCTTC	CASTSGMGEQFF
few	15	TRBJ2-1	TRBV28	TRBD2	TGTGCCAGCGTACTCCAGACTAGCGGGAGGGATGAGCAGTTCTTC	CASVLQTSGRDEQFF
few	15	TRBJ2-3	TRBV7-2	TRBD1	TGTGCCAGCAGCTTATGGGGACAGGGGTACGATACGCAGTATTTT	CASSLWGQGYDTQYF
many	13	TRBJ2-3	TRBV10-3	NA	TGTGCCATCAGTGAGACAGGACTAGATACGCAGTATTTT	CAISETGLDTQYF
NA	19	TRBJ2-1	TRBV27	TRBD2	TGTGCCAGCAGTCAACCGGGACTAGGAAGTAGTGGGACTTACAATGAGCAGTTCTTC	CASSQPGLGSSGTYNEQFF
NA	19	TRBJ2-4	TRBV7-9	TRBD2	TGTGCCAGCAGCCTACGGAACCAGATTCTAGCGGGAGAAGAAAACATTCAGTACTTC	CASSLRNQILAGEENIQYF
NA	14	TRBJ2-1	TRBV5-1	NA	TGCGCCAGCAGTTGGGTGACGCCGGCCGATGAGCAGTTCTTC	CASSWVTPADEQFF
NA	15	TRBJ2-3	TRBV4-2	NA	TGTGCCAGCAGCCAAGGGGGGACCTGGGCGGATACGCAGTATTTT	CASSQGGTWADTQYF
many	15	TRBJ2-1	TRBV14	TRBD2	TGTGCCAGCAGCCAAGGAACTAGCGGGATAGGGGAGCAGTTCTTC	CASSQGTSGIGEQFF
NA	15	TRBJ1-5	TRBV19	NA	TGTGCCAGTAGTATTTGGGCAGGCTCAAATCAGCCCCAGCATTTT	CASSIWAGSNQPQHF
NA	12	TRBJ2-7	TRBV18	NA	TGTGCCAGCTCCCTTAGCTCCTACGAGCAGTACTTC	CASSLSSYEQYF
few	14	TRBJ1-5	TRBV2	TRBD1	TGTGCCAGCTCCGGGACAGGGAGATATCAGCCCCAGCATTTT	CASSGTGRYQPQHF
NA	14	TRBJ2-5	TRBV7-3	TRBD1	TGTGCCAGCAGCCCGACAGGGGGCATAGAGACCCAGTACTTC	CASSPTGGIETQYF
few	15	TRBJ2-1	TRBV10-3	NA	TGTGCCATCACCCGGGAATCCGGAACCTACAATGAGCAGTTCTTC	CAITRESGTYNEQFF
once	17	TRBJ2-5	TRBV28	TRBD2	TGTGCCAGCAGCCCTGACCCCGGGACTAGACCTTACGAGACCCAGTACTTC	CASSPDPGTRPYETQYF
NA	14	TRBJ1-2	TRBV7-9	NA	TGTGCCAGCAGCTTTGGGCCGGCTAACTATGGCTACACCTTC	CASSFGPANYGYTF
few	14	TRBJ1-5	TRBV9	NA	TGTGCCAGCAGCGTAGATCAGGGGAATCAGCCCCAGCATTTT	CASSVDQGNQPQHF
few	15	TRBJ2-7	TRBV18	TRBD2	TGTGCCAGCTCACCGGGACTAGCGGGACCCTACGAGCAGTACTTC	CASSPGLAGPYEQYF
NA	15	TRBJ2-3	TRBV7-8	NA	TGTGCCAGCAGCTCTAGAGGGTTGGGCACAGATACGCAGTATTTT	CASSSRGLGTDTQYF
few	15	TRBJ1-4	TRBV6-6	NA	TGTGCCAGCAGTTACGCTGATGCAACTAATGAAAAACTGTTTTTT	CASSYADATNEKLFF
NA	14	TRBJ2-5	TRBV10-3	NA	TGTGCCATCAGTGAACGACAGGCCCAAGAGACCCAGTACTTC	CAISERQAQETQYF
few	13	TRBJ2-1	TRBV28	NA	TGTGCCAGCGCGGTTGGATCCTACAATGAGCAGTTCTTC	CASAVGSYNEQFF
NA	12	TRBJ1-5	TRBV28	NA	TGTGCCAGCGGGGCTTTAGGTCAGCCCCAGCATTTT	CASGALGQPQHF
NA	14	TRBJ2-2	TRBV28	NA	TGTGCCAGCAGTCTCGTAGGCGGGTCCGGGGAGCTGTTTTTT	CASSLVGGSGELFF